The present T cell receptor (beta chain) was sequenced within a study of T-cell memory formation after mild COVID-19. Study-wide results and limits: Clones which contracted sat mainly in CM and EM if CD4+, and in EMRA if CD8+. Pre-infection memory already had some responding clones, implying cross-reactive memory joined. Clones from the second wave (peaking day 37) had unconfirmed SARS-CoV-2 specificity.

MiXCR was run by TCRdb on the 5' RACE reads, yielding one entry per CDR3 protein. Among 250,000 to 300,000 distinct CDR3 sequences listed, about 17% were seen once. Germline trimming cut 5 bases from V and 12 bases from J; bases unmatched to any gene: 19. The CDR3 has 16 residues. Germline CDR1 and CDR2: SEHNR and FQNEAQ (reference sequence). With regard to this clonotype: What it binds is unknown.

The sequence derives from a man aged 18 to 30 who had mild COVID-19 (a few samples of this study predate the infection). Cell type and time point are not known. The chain has TRBV7-9 and TRBJ2-1; 7 nucleotides align to TRBD2. Sequenced input: PBMCs or a T cell subset sorted from them (not recorded which). In DNA form, the CDR3 reads TGTGCCAGCAGCCCCTCGACAGCCCCCGCGGGGAGGGGGCAGTTCTTC. As protein: CASSPSTAPAGRGQFF.